The rows below give T cell receptor beta chains drawn from one sample of a study of control samples from healthy donors and cancer patients. TCRdb's table, derived via immunoSEQ multiplex PCR, lists solely in-frame clones and lacks some. Among more than 95,000 clones listed, 85% to 95% were seen once. The sample comprised PBMCs. Source of these receptors: an elderly man with head and neck cancer. The CDR3 runs from the conserved cysteine through the conserved F or W. A D gene is named only where the DNA matches it firmly. Clone size is given for some rows only: seen once, a few or many times, or a class if the clone is expanded.

CASSISTSGGANEQFF,TGCGCCAGCAGCATTTCGACTAGCGGGGGGGCTAATGAGCAGTTCTTC,TRBD2,TRBV5-1,NA,TRBJ2-1
CASSQDGGTGTYEQYF,TGCGCCAGCAGCCAAGATGGGGGGACAGGGACCTACGAGCAGTACTTC,TRBD1,TRBV4-1,NA,TRBJ2-7
CASSADRGHGYTF,TGTGCCAGCAGCGCCGACAGGGGGCATGGCTACACCTTC,TRBD1,TRBV7-2,NA,TRBJ1-2
CASSLRVPTNEKLFF,TGTGCCAGCAGCTTAAGGGTCCCAACTAATGAAAAACTGTTTTTT,NA,TRBV7-2,NA,TRBJ1-4
CASGEGGNQPQHF,TGTGCCAGCGGGGAGGGGGGCAATCAGCCCCAGCATTTT,NA,TRBV2,NA,TRBJ1-5
CASSPGQGTDTQYF,TGTGCCAGCTCACCCGGGCAGGGAACAGATACGCAGTATTTT,NA,TRBV18,NA,TRBJ2-3
CASSLYTGTSAYEQYF,TGTGCCAGCAGTTTATACACCGGGACTAGCGCCTATGAGCAGTACTTC,TRBD2,TRBV6-5,NA,TRBJ2-7
CASSSSRDRGPHEQYF,TGCGCCAGCAGCTCGTCCCGGGACAGGGGGCCCCACGAGCAGTACTTC,TRBD1,TRBV5-1,NA,TRBJ2-7
CASSLELNSPLHF,TGTGCCAGCAGCTTAGAATTAAACTCACCCCTCCACTTT,NA,TRBV5-6,NA,TRBJ1-6
CASSEARGTGLNGYTF,TGTGCCAGCAGTGAAGCGAGGGGGACAGGGTTAAATGGCTACACCTTC,TRBD1,TRBV6-1,NA,TRBJ1-2
CASSLAARGRGSMNTEAFF,TGTGCCAGCAGCTTAGCGGCCAGGGGGAGGGGAAGTATGAACACTGAAGCTTTCTTT,TRBD1,TRBV7-6,NA,TRBJ1-1
CASSPGDRDRVTAVF,TGTGCCAGCAGCCCGGGGGACCGGGACAGGGTAACCGCGGTCTTT,TRBD1,TRBV5-5,NA,TRBJ1-1
CATLRGGDADTQYF,TGTGCCACCCTCAGGGGGGGGGACGCAGATACGCAGTATTTT,NA,TRBV6-5,NA,TRBJ2-3
CASSSYGGDYGYTF,TGCGCCAGCAGTTCGTATGGGGGTGACTATGGCTACACCTTC,NA,TRBV5-1,NA,TRBJ1-2
CASSLTNRNTEAFF,TGTGCCAGCTCACTTACTAACAGAAACACTGAAGCTTTCTTT,NA,TRBV18,NA,TRBJ1-1
CAISEMGQGNQPQHF,TGTGCCATCAGTGAGATGGGCCAGGGGAATCAGCCCCAGCATTTT,NA,TRBV10-3,NA,TRBJ1-5
CASSPTSGAAYEQYF,TGTGCCAGCAGCCCCACTAGCGGGGCTGCCTACGAGCAGTACTTC,TRBD2,TRBV3-1/TRBV3-2,NA,TRBJ2-7
CATKPLDTDTQYF,TGTGCCACTAAACCCTTAGACACAGATACGCAGTATTTT,NA,TRBV15,NA,TRBJ2-3
CASSLLTRTEAFF,TGTGCCAGCAGCTTACTCACAAGGACTGAAGCTTTCTTT,NA,TRBV7-8,NA,TRBJ1-1
CAISRGTGAHNEQFF,TGTGCCATCAGCAGGGGGACAGGGGCCCACAATGAGCAGTTCTTC,TRBD1,TRBV10-3,NA,TRBJ2-1
CASSQNRADTQYF,TGTGCCAGCAGCCAGAATAGGGCAGATACGCAGTATTTT,NA,TRBV7-9,NA,TRBJ2-3
CASTSLRGSATEQFF,TGTGCCAGCACCAGCTTAAGAGGATCAGCGACCGAGCAGTTCTTC,NA,TRBV7-9,NA,TRBJ2-1
CAWSVSAGVQETQYF,TGTGCCTGGAGTGTTAGCGCGGGAGTCCAAGAGACCCAGTACTTC,TRBD2,TRBV30,once,TRBJ2-5
CASSIDIVLAGASTDTQYF,TGTGCCAGTAGTATAGATATTGTACTAGCGGGAGCTAGCACAGATACGCAGTATTTT,TRBD2,TRBV19,NA,TRBJ2-3
CSASGPYEQYF,TGCAGTGCTTCCGGACCCTACGAGCAGTACTTC,NA,TRBV20-1,few,TRBJ2-7
CASSPTGKTNEKLFF,TGTGCCAGCAGTCCCACGGGGAAGACTAATGAAAAACTGTTTTTT,NA,TRBV6-5,NA,TRBJ1-4
CASSQSPGGLYEQYF,TGCGCCAGCAGCCAATCCCCAGGGGGCCTATACGAGCAGTACTTC,TRBD1,TRBV4-3,once,TRBJ2-7
CASSLRGGYTF,TGTGCCAGCAGCCTCCGGGGTGGCTACACCTTC,NA,TRBV12-3/TRBV12-4,NA,TRBJ1-2
CATSREWRVNTGELFF,TGTGCCACCAGCAGAGAATGGAGGGTTAATACCGGGGAGCTGTTTTTT,NA,TRBV15,NA,TRBJ2-2
CSAPSRQYF,TGCAGTGCTCCGTCGCGGCAGTACTTC,NA,TRBV20-1,NA,TRBJ2-7
CASSARESEATYNSPLHF,TGCGCCAGCAGCGCCCGGGAGTCGGAGGCGACCTATAATTCACCCCTCCACTTT,NA,TRBV5-1,NA,TRBJ1-6
CASSLDGQGQYF,TGTGCCAGCAGCTTGGACGGACAGGGGCAGTACTTC,TRBD1,TRBV5-4,NA,TRBJ2-7
CASSDSGGPYEQYF,TGTGCCAGCAGTGACAGCGGGGGCCCCTACGAGCAGTACTTC,TRBD2,TRBV6-1,once,TRBJ2-7
CASSESGRGAAGEQYF,TGCGCCAGCAGTGAGTCGGGCAGGGGAGCGGCCGGCGAGCAGTACTTC,NA,TRBV10-1,once,TRBJ2-7
CASSLVMNTEAFF,TGTGCCAGCAGTTTAGTCATGAACACTGAAGCTTTCTTT,NA,TRBV27,NA,TRBJ1-1
CASSSRLGSYNSPLHF,TGTGCCAGCAGCTCACGTTTGGGCTCCTATAATTCACCCCTCCACTTT,NA,TRBV7-2,once,TRBJ1-6
CASNLAGPSTGELFF,TGTGCCAGCAACCTAGCGGGACCTAGCACCGGGGAGCTGTTTTTT,TRBD2,TRBV6-5,NA,TRBJ2-2
CASSRLDRAAQPQHF,TGTGCCAGCAGTAGACTTGACAGGGCGGCTCAGCCCCAGCATTTT,TRBD1,TRBV6-5,NA,TRBJ1-5
CASRGSGEQYF,TGTGCCAGCAGGGGGTCGGGCGAGCAGTACTTC,NA,TRBV7-9,NA,TRBJ2-7
CASSLSSGGETQYF,TGTGCCAGCAGCTTATCTAGCGGGGGGGAGACCCAGTACTTC,TRBD2,TRBV7-2,NA,TRBJ2-5
CASSLGRSSGNTIYF,TGTGCCAGCAGCTTGGGAAGGAGCTCTGGAAACACCATATATTTT,NA,TRBV5-6,NA,TRBJ1-3
CASSVVPDGSYEQYF,TGTGCCAGCAGCGTAGTTCCGGACGGGTCCTACGAGCAGTACTTC,NA,TRBV9,NA,TRBJ2-7
CASSPLRLEQFF,TGTGCCAGCAGCCCCCTAAGACTTGAGCAGTTCTTC,NA,TRBV7-2,NA,TRBJ2-1
CASSRGEGFYF,TGTGCCAGCAGTCGCGGTGAGGGGTTCTACTTC,NA,TRBV6-2/TRBV6-3,NA,TRBJ2-7
CAIAGDRYQPQHF,TGTGCCATCGCAGGAGATCGATATCAGCCCCAGCATTTT,NA,TRBV10-3,NA,TRBJ1-5
CASSYRDENGYTF,TGTGCCAGCAGTTATAGGGACGAAAATGGCTACACCTTC,NA,TRBV2,NA,TRBJ1-2
CASSQVGGGAFNEQFF,TGCGCCAGCAGCCAAGTCGGCGGGGGGGCTTTCAATGAGCAGTTCTTC,TRBD2,TRBV4-1,NA,TRBJ2-1
CASSFTQGGGGYTF,TGTGCCAGCAGCTTTACACAGGGAGGAGGGGGCTACACCTTC,NA,TRBV7-2,NA,TRBJ1-2
CASSHRTVTNTQYF,TGTGCCAGCAGCCACCGGACAGTCACGAATACGCAGTATTTT,NA,TRBV3-1/TRBV3-2,NA,TRBJ2-3
CASSPDMNLGSEQFF,TGTGCCAGCAGCCCTGACATGAACCTGGGCAGTGAGCAGTTCTTC,NA,TRBV11-3,NA,TRBJ2-1
CASSQDRASGSGNEQFF,TGCGCCAGCAGCCAAGATCGGGCTAGCGGGAGTGGGAATGAGCAGTTCTTC,TRBD2,TRBV4-3,NA,TRBJ2-1
CASSPGQGRETQYF,TGCGCCAGCAGCCCGGGACAGGGGAGAGAGACCCAGTACTTC,TRBD1,TRBV5-1,NA,TRBJ2-5
CASVQGRLTNEKLFF,TGTGCCAGTGTCCAGGGGCGCCTGACTAATGAAAAACTGTTTTTT,NA,TRBV19,NA,TRBJ1-4
CASSPPAGTYEQYF,TGTGCCAGCTCACCACCGGCAGGTACCTACGAGCAGTACTTC,NA,TRBV18,NA,TRBJ2-7
CASSRDGQDYGYTF,TGTGCCAGCAGTCGGGACGGACAAGATTATGGCTACACCTTC,NA,TRBV25-1,NA,TRBJ1-2
CASRIIRASGDYEQYF,TGTGCCAGCAGGATCATTAGGGCTAGCGGGGACTACGAGCAGTACTTC,TRBD2,TRBV7-9,NA,TRBJ2-7
CASSRERQAGYGYTF,TGCGCCAGCAGCCGGGAACGGCAGGCGGGCTATGGCTACACCTTC,NA,TRBV4-3,few,TRBJ1-2
CASSLPGTGDGYTF,TGTGCCAGCAGCTTACCTGGGACGGGAGATGGCTACACCTTC,NA,TRBV7-9,NA,TRBJ1-2
CASSEGPGNYGYTF,TGTGCCAGCAGTGAAGGTCCGGGTAACTATGGCTACACCTTC,NA,TRBV6-1,once,TRBJ1-2